This T cell receptor beta chain was identified during a study of blood T cell repertoires in COVID-19 (dated by TCRdb to about 2020). Looking at the study overall: Collaborator samples came from the United States, Italy and Spain and covered acute and convalescent phases of COVID-19. The material from the prospective study consisted of cDNA or gDNA derived from T cells, B-cell-depleted T cells, or PBMCs. Subjects who had been exposed to COVID-19, were actively infected with it, or had recovered from it provided the deeply sampled blood TCRbeta repertoires that made up the dataset. The repertoires were made available in a free public database intended to serve as a resource for research on the immune response to SARS-CoV-2. The samples were drawn from the first 160 participants of the ongoing ImmuneRACE study and from 1,254 subjects provided by 6 global collaborators. Sample metadata almost always included a de-identified subject ID, COVID-19 status, age in years and sex. Where available, HLA class I and class II types were obtained from metadata supplied by the sample provider rather than from assay-based typing.

Points on this clone: The antigen it binds to is not known. Base qualities are not recorded, but no much larger clone differs from it by a single base.

Points the paper makes about the study in general: The amount of clinical and demographic metadata varied by source and participant and was provided uncurated.

TCRbeta CDR3 regions were amplified from genomic DNA by means of the immunoSEQ Assay, a bias-controlled multiplex PCR. On the study's bioinformatics: The number of nucleated cells in each sample was estimated from the amplification of reference gene primers within the assay. To quantify the absolute abundance of each unique TCRbeta CDR3 rearrangement, sequence reads were collapsed and filtered. For each sample, productive Simpson clonality was calculated by taking the square root of Simpson's diversity index across productive rearrangements. The clones in this table, taken by TCRdb from immuneACCESS, are in-frame only. Not every clone is retained; where verified, under half of the shortfall comes from an unresolved V gene, and the cause of the rest is unknown. The D gene and trimming were derived from the DNA, and the V and J assignments and clone size from that table. The sample table holds about 270,000 clones, of which roughly 90% were seen once. About 2.3% of the sample lies in the top ten.

Participants in the prospective study were aged roughly 18 to 100 years, lived in 20 to 25 United States geographic areas, and enrolled through a virtual design. To assign participants to cohorts, the prospective study relied on clinical history that participants themselves reported in a screening survey and a study questionnaire. In the prospective study, whole blood, serum and a nasopharyngeal or oropharyngeal swab were collected from each participant by mobile phlebotomists. Participants in the prospective study had the option to provide additional blood draws and questionnaires over a 2-month period. Blood samples from the prospective study were shipped frozen or at room temperature prior to DNA extraction. Taken from cysteine to phenylalanine, the CDR3 has 16 residues. Kept here is only the CDR3 DNA, which spans 48 bases and is read in frame from base 1.

Recombination linked TRBV21-1 to TRBJ2-2; whether TRBD1, the table's D call, matches the DNA was not checked. TRBV21-1 has pseudogene status. Sequences were obtained from PBMCs or T cells enriched from blood (not recorded which). The receptor was isolated from a woman aged 40 to 50 with acute COVID-19. In nucleotide form, the sequence is TGTGCCAGCAGCAAAGAGGAACAGGGGGCCAGCGGGGAGCTGTTTTTT. This is translated as CASSKEEQGASGELFF.